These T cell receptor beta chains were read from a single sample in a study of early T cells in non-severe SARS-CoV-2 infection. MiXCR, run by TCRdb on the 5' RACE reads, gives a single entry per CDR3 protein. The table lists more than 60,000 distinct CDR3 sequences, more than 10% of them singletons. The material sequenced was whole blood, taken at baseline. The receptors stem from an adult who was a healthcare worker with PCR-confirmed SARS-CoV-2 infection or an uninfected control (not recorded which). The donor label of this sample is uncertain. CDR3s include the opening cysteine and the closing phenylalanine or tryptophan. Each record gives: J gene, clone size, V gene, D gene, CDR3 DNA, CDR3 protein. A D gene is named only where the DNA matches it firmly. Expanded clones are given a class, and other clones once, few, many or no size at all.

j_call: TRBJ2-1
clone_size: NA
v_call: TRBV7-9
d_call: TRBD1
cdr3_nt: TGTGCCAGCAGTGATCCGGACAGGGGGCCCAATGAGCAGTTCTTC
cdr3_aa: CASSDPDRGPNEQFF

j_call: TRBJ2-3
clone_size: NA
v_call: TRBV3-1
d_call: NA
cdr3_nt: TGTGCCAGCAGCCTTGGGGGAGGCTCCAGCACAGATACGCAGTATTTT
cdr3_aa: CASSLGGGSSTDTQYF

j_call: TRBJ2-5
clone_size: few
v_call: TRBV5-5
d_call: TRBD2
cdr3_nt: TGTGCCAGCAGCTCCGGGACTAGCGGGGGAACTCGAGAGACCCAGTACTTC
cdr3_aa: CASSSGTSGGTRETQYF

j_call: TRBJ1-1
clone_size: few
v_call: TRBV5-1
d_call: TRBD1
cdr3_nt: TGCGCCAGCAGCCTTCCCGGGACAGGGGTAGACGCTTTCTTT
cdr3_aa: CASSLPGTGVDAFF

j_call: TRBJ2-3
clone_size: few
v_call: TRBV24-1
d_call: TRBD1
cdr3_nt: TGTGCCACCAGTGACTCGACCGGGACAGGGCTGAAGGATACGCAGTATTTT
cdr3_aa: CATSDSTGTGLKDTQYF

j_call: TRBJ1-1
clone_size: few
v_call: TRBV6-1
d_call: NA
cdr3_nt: TGTGCCAGCAGGGAGCGCGGGCACACTGAAGCTTTCTTT
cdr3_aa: CASRERGHTEAFF

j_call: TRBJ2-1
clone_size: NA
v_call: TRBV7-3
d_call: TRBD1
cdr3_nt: TGTGCCAGCAGCTTAGCCGGGACAGTAGGGAATGAGCAGTTCTTC
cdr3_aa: CASSLAGTVGNEQFF

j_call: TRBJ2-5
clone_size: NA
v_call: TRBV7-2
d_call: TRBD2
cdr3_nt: TGTGCCAGCAGCCCCACGCCCCTGACTAGCGGGGGGGAGACCCAGTACTTC
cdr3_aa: CASSPTPLTSGGETQYF

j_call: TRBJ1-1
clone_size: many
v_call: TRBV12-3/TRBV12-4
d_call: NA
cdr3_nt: TGTGCCAGCAGTTTACTGTCCTACTCTGAAGCTTTCTTT
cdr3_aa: CASSLLSYSEAFF

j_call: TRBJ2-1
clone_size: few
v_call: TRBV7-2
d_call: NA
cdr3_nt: TGTGCCAGCAGCTTAGGGCTAGTTCAGTTCTTC
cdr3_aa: CASSLGLVQFF